This T cell receptor (beta chain) was retrieved from a study of beta chain features in type 1 diabetes. The whole isolated RNA underwent reverse transcription, so sequencing captured expressed TCRB transcripts. Using immunoSEQ multiplex PCR, the repertoire was profiled, and TCRdb retains in-frame clones only, with some absent. The repertoire has roughly 450,000 clones, roughly an eighth of them found once; the top ten carry more than 0.045%. This clone occurred a few times. Its antigen is unknown. Approximately 100 mL of blood, on average, came from one heparinised draw per donor. The CDR3 runs 16 residues. V shed 5 bases and J shed 0 bases, with 15 bases lying between them. Germline V gene data show CDR1 as SGHTA and CDR2 as FQGTGA. Findings of the study overall: PCR may have favored shorter templates equally in patients and controls. TCRB CDR3s from Type 1 diabetes patients were moderately but significantly shorter in all four CD4+ subsets. Compared to healthy donors, patients appeared to have naive, central memory and Treg TCRB repertoires that were more alike.

This chain links TRBV7-3 with TRBJ2-3; tentative D call: TRBD2 (5 bases). This TCR came from a woman in her late teens or twenties in good health. The sample comprised naive CD4+ T cells from blood. The CDR3 spells CASSPYGDPSTDTQYF. CDR3 sequence (DNA): TGTGCCAGCAGCCCGTACGGGGATCCTAGCACAGATACGCAGTATTTT.